The present T cell receptor (beta chain) was sequenced within a study of monozygotic twins with inflammatory bowel disease (dated by TCRdb to between 2018 and 2020). General notes on the study: A total of some 30 monozygotic twin pairs were included in the full study, comprising nine German pairs (four IBD-concordant, five IBD-discordant) and 19 IBD-discordant Danish pairs. The search for disease-associated traits relied mainly on comparing, within discordant pairs, IBD patients with their genetically identical healthy co-twins. Each individual had, on average, about 151 000 unique TCRalpha sequences and 181 000 unique TCRbeta sequences available for analysis.

Study-level results and caveats: The analysis was unable to tell apart different T cell subtypes. Background noise and inter-individual variability may have been introduced into the repertoires by the differing immunosuppressive treatments among patients. IBD patients had lower TCRbeta repertoire diversity, measured by the inverse Simpson index, than their healthy co-twins. No single strong signal or clonotype linked to IBD turned up in the results, so the idea that one exists was not supported. Concordant and discordant twins showed no difference in repertoire similarity, possibly because of limited statistical power. Compared with healthy twins, IBD patients had fewer clonotypes in common with other individuals, a difference most pronounced in patients showing signs of disease activity.

From each donor, an approximately 2.3 ml peripheral blood sample was drawn into PAXgene tubes and stored at -80 degrees C. Total RNA was isolated from whole blood with the PAXgene blood miRNA kit on an automated QIAcube, without T cell sorting. Peripheral blood from monozygotic twin pairs who were concordant or discordant for inflammatory bowel disease underwent deep TCRalpha and TCRbeta repertoire profiling using unique molecular barcoding. For every twin pair, smoking habits were documented, and each individual was categorised as a current, former or never smoker. Note on this clonotype: This receptor's antigen is unknown.

For CDR1 and CDR2, the germline V gene lists MNHGY and SAAAGT. The CDR3 numbers 13 residues from cysteine through phenylalanine. There is no recorded DNA. Libraries were prepared through 5' RACE. Each TCR library was prepared from about 3.5 ug of total RNA. For each sample, cDNA synthesis was carried out in eight separate reactions using SMARTScribe reverse transcriptase. During cDNA synthesis, template switching introduced unique molecular identifiers that contained a 6-nucleotide sample barcode. Amplification of TCRalpha and TCRbeta cDNA involved two nested PCRs of around 15 and 9 cycles, and each PCR was followed by bead purification. Before amplification, the cDNA was treated with uracil DNA-glycosylase and purified using the QIAquick PCR purification kit. The second PCR added Illumina TruSeq-compatible adapters along with sample-specific barcodes. Library quality and concentration were checked on TapeStation and Qubit, and libraries were pooled at about 5 ng each. Sequencing of pooled libraries was carried out on an Illumina HiSeq2500 single-index Rapid Run using 2 x 100 bp reads and custom sequencing primers. Concerning the study's data processing: UMI-based consensus assembly with MiGEC version 1.2.6 was used to correct PCR and sequencing errors. MiXCR version 2.1.1 was used to carry out V(D)J alignment, clonotype assembly and CDR3 extraction. To normalise gene usage, clonotype sharing and MAIT/NKT TCR abundance, the analysis used the top 1000, 10 000 and 20 000 clonotypes per sample. Diversity was computed as the inverse Simpson index with the vegan R package after downsampling to 27 000 UMIs. Paired Mann-Whitney U tests were applied to discordant twin pairs, and Benjamini-Hochberg correction was used for multiple testing. Once TCRdb had reprocessed the reads, it stored one entry per CDR3 protein sequence and supplied no DNA. Clone size and V and J calls follow TCRdb, not the original study. The table kept for this sample lists over 150,000 distinct CDR3 sequences. In total, the top ten clones hold 2% to 3% of the sample.

This TCR derives from a human donor with ulcerative colitis or Crohn's disease, or a healthy co-twin of an affected twin (not recorded which). The sequenced material came from blood. The rearranged segments are TRBV6-8 and TRBJ2-7; TCRdb names TRBD1, which stays unverified in the absence of DNA. CDR3 protein: CASGDRGNYEQYF.